The rows below give T cell receptor beta chains drawn from one sample of a study of early T cells in non-severe SARS-CoV-2 infection. TCRdb reprocessed the 5' RACE reads with MiXCR, giving one entry per CDR3 protein. The sample lists tens of thousands of distinct CDR3 sequences; 20% were seen once. The sample consisted of whole blood, taken at baseline. The receptors here all came from an adult who was a healthcare worker with PCR-confirmed SARS-CoV-2 infection or an uninfected control (not recorded which). Both conserved end residues are part of each CDR3. A D gene is named only where the DNA matches it firmly. A row's size may be missing; if present it is once, few, many or a size class.

NA,NA,TRBV2,12,TRBJ2-5,TGTGCCAGCAGTGAAGGTGGGGTAGCCCAGTACTTC,CASSEGGVAQYF
many,NA,TRBV12-3/TRBV12-4,12,TRBJ1-1,TGTGCCAGCAGCCTCTTGGTCACTGAAGCTTTCTTT,CASSLLVTEAFF
NA,TRBD1,TRBV14,13,TRBJ1-4,TGTGCCAGCAGCCGTCGGACAGGGGATAAACTGTTTTTT,CASSRRTGDKLFF
NA,NA,TRBV7-9,17,TRBJ1-2,TGTGCCAGCAGCTTAGAGGGCGGTCGGGGAGGCAACTATGGCTACACCTTC,CASSLEGGRGGNYGYTF
NA,NA,TRBV4-1,14,TRBJ1-2,TGCGCCAGCAGCCATACCCAGGGAGTGAGTGGCTACACCTTC,CASSHTQGVSGYTF
NA,NA,TRBV2,15,TRBJ1-1,TGTGCCAGCAGTGGATGGGACCCCACCCGGAGCCGAGCTTTCTTT,CASSGWDPTRSRAFF
many,NA,TRBV14,14,TRBJ2-1,TGTGCCAGCAGGGCGGGGAAAACCTACAATGAGCAGTTCTTC,CASRAGKTYNEQFF
few,TRBD2,TRBV5-1,15,TRBJ2-5,TGCGCCAGCAGCCCCTTCCCCGGGGGGGCAGAGACCCAGTACTTC,CASSPFPGGAETQYF
NA,TRBD2,TRBV3-1,12,TRBJ2-5,TGTGCGATTAGCGGGGGTGGCAAGACCCAGTACTTC,CAISGGGKTQYF
NA,TRBD1,TRBV18,15,TRBJ2-1,TGTGCCAGCTCGCCGGGACAGGGGACCTACAATGAGCAGTTCTTC,CASSPGQGTYNEQFF
few,TRBD1,TRBV2,15,TRBJ2-3,TGTGCCAGCAGTGGACAGGGGGCAGTGGTAGATACGCAGTATTTT,CASSGQGAVVDTQYF
NA,TRBD1,TRBV9,15,TRBJ2-3,TGTGCCAGCAGCGCGTCGGGACAGCTCACAGATACGCAGTATTTT,CASSASGQLTDTQYF
NA,NA,TRBV28,15,TRBJ2-7,TGTGCCAGCAACGGACCCGGCGGCCCAACCTACGAGCAGTACTTC,CASNGPGGPTYEQYF
NA,NA,TRBV20-1,13,TRBJ2-7,TGCAGTGCTCCGGACCCAAACTCCTACGAGCAGTACTTC,CSAPDPNSYEQYF
few,NA,TRBV12-3/TRBV12-4,15,TRBJ2-6,TGTGCCAGCAGTTCGACAGAATCTGGGGCCAACGTCCTGACTTTC,CASSSTESGANVLTF
few,NA,TRBV6-1,13,TRBJ1-4,TGTGCCAGCAGTGAACTGGGGAATGAAAAACTGTTTTTT,CASSELGNEKLFF
NA,NA,TRBV20-1,15,TRBJ1-4,TGCAGTGCTAGAGATGAAGGCAGCCCAAATGAAAAACTGTTTTTT,CSARDEGSPNEKLFF
NA,NA,TRBV20-1,14,TRBJ2-3,TGCAGTGCAGAGGTCCCGGGGGCGTCGAATACGCAGTATTTT,CSAEVPGASNTQYF
many,TRBD1,TRBV10-3,15,TRBJ2-7,TGTGCCATCAGTGAAAAGGACAGGGGCATCTACGAGCAGTACTTC,CAISEKDRGIYEQYF
few,NA,TRBV6-2/TRBV6-3,13,TRBJ1-4,TGTGCCAGCAGTTATCGTACTGAAGAAAAACTGTTTTTT,CASSYRTEEKLFF
NA,NA,TRBV4-1,15,TRBJ1-2,TGCGCCAGCAGCCAAGATATTGGGGGAGGCTATGGCTACACCTTC,CASSQDIGGGYGYTF
NA,NA,TRBV12-3/TRBV12-4,13,TRBJ1-3,TGTGCCAGCCTGGGCTCGCTTGGAAACACCATATATTTT,CASLGSLGNTIYF